Listed below are T cell receptor beta chains from one sample, sequenced in a study of shared clonotypes between healthy human individuals. The table came from immunoSEQ multiplex PCR; TCRdb's copy has only in-frame clones and leaves some out. The repertoire has about 670,000 clones, about two thirds of them found once; the top ten carry roughly 1.8%. Sequencing input: memory CD4+ T cells sorted from blood. Every receptor here comes from a woman aged 25-40 years in good health. Both conserved end residues are part of each CDR3. D genes are given only for firm matches. Rows give clone size only sometimes, using once, few, many, or a class for an expanded clone.

abundance	v_gene	j_gene	d_gene	CDR3nt	CDR3aa
.	TRBV19	TRBJ1-2	.	TGTGCCAGTAGATGGGACACCAAAGTCCATGGCTACACCTTC	CASRWDTKVHGYTF
.	TRBV7-3	TRBJ2-7	TRBD2	TGTGCCAGCAGCTTAACGACTAGCGGGAGCATCGAGCAGTACTTC	CASSLTTSGSIEQYF
.	TRBV2	TRBJ1-4	.	TGTGCCAGCAGCGCAAAAGGGTTGACTAATGAAAAACTGTTTTTT	CASSAKGLTNEKLFF
.	TRBV7-3	TRBJ2-3	TRBD1	TGTGCCAGCAGCTTAAGGGGGGACAGGGGCACAGATACGCAGTATTTT	CASSLRGDRGTDTQYF
.	TRBV7-9	TRBJ2-1	.	TGTGCCAGCAGCCTTCAAACGGGACCCCCCTACAATGAGCAGTTCTTC	CASSLQTGPPYNEQFF
many	TRBV10-2	TRBJ1-5	TRBD1	TGCGCCAGCCGGCCCGGACAGGTCCAACAGCCCCAGCATTTT	CASRPGQVQQPQHF
.	TRBV29-1	TRBJ2-5	.	TGCAGCGTTGGGGGGAGTAGAGAGACCCAGTACTTC	CSVGGSRETQYF
.	TRBV5-4	TRBJ2-7	TRBD1	TGTGCCAGCAGCTTGAGCAAACAGGGGGCGCTGAGGGAGCAGTACTTC	CASSLSKQGALREQYF
.	TRBV6-6	TRBJ2-5	.	TGTGCCAGCAGCCCCAAGGGACAAGAGACCCAGTACTTC	CASSPKGQETQYF
.	TRBV5-1	TRBJ1-5	.	TGCGCCAGCAGCGCGAGACCGGGGGGCAATCAGCCCCAGCATTTT	CASSARPGGNQPQHF
.	TRBV7-8	TRBJ2-5	.	TGTGCCAGCAGCTTAGTTACTAGCAGAAAAGAGACCCAGTACTTC	CASSLVTSRKETQYF
few	TRBV30	TRBJ1-2	TRBD1	TGTGCCTGGAGGCGCACAGGGGACTATGGCTACACCTTC	CAWRRTGDYGYTF
.	TRBV18	TRBJ1-2	.	TGTGCCAGCTCACCAATCCGGGACACCTATGGCTACACCTTC	CASSPIRDTYGYTF
.	TRBV19	TRBJ2-1	TRBD2	TGTGCCAGTAGTAGCGGGACTAGCGGCTCCTACAATGAGCAGTTCTTC	CASSSGTSGSYNEQFF
.	TRBV9	TRBJ2-1	.	TGTGCCAGCAGCGTAGGGGAGGACGACAATGAGCAGTTCTTC	CASSVGEDDNEQFF
.	TRBV7-9	TRBJ2-3	.	TGTGCCAGCAGCCGCGGGAGCACAGATACGCAGTATTTT	CASSRGSTDTQYF
.	TRBV5-1	TRBJ2-2	TRBD2	TGCGCCAGCAGCCATCCCGGGGGGAGCAGGAACACCGGGGAGCTGTTTTTT	CASSHPGGSRNTGELFF
.	TRBV10-1	TRBJ2-7	.	TGCGCCAGCAGTGAGGGACGAACCTACGAGCAGTACTTC	CASSEGRTYEQYF
few	TRBV28	TRBJ1-5	.	TGTGCCAGCAGCCGACCCAACGACGGGTCAGTAGTGCCCCAGCATTTT	CASSRPNDGSVVPQHF
.	TRBV6-1	TRBJ2-7	.	TGTGCCAGCAGTACTCTCGGGACACGAGACGAGCAGTACTTC	CASSTLGTRDEQYF
.	TRBV7-9	TRBJ2-3	TRBD1	TGTGCCAGCAGCCATCCTGGGACAGGGAGGACAGATACGCAGTATTTT	CASSHPGTGRTDTQYF
few	TRBV2	TRBJ1-2	.	TGTGCCAGCAGTGAACGGGGGCCCAACTATGGCTACACCTTC	CASSERGPNYGYTF
.	TRBV6-4	TRBJ1-4	TRBD1	TGTGCCAGCAGTGACATGCCCATCGACAGGGAGGGAGAAAAACTGTTTTTT	CASSDMPIDREGEKLFF
few	TRBV2	TRBJ1-2	.	TGTGCCAGCAGTTTAACCCGGACTGAAGGCTACACCTTC	CASSLTRTEGYTF
.	TRBV5-4	TRBJ1-1	TRBD1	TGTGCCGCTCAATGGACAGGGAGGACTGAAGCTTTCTTT	CAAQWTGRTEAFF
few	TRBV25-1	TRBJ2-5	.	TGTGCCAGCAGTGATGCGGGCAGGGGACAGACCCAGTACTTC	CASSDAGRGQTQYF
.	TRBV28	TRBJ1-5	.	TGTGCCAGCAGTTTCAGGAAGGACAGTAATAGCAATCAGCCCCAGCATTTT	CASSFRKDSNSNQPQHF
.	TRBV19	TRBJ1-2	.	TGTGCCAGTAGTAGCCCGGGGATTGCTTATGGCTACACCTTC	CASSSPGIAYGYTF
.	TRBV5-1	TRBJ1-1	.	TGCGCCAGCAGCTTGGGGGGAGTCCGGGCTGAAGCTTTCTTT	CASSLGGVRAEAFF
once	TRBV5-1	TRBJ2-1	TRBD1	TGCGCCAGCAGTCTAACAGGGGACAGCGATTACAATGAGCAGTTCTTC	CASSLTGDSDYNEQFF
.	TRBV4-2	TRBJ2-7	.	TGTGCCAGCAGCCAAGTGACCGCCTACGAGCAGTACTTC	CASSQVTAYEQYF
.	TRBV28	TRBJ2-7	.	TGTGCCAGCATTGGACGGGGCTACGAGCAGTACTTC	CASIGRGYEQYF
.	TRBV19	TRBJ2-3	.	TGTGCCAGTAGTTCTAGGGTGGGAGATACGCAGTATTTT	CASSSRVGDTQYF
.	TRBV2	TRBJ2-1	.	TGTGCCAGGAGTCGGGCAGTAAGCTCCTACAATGAGCAGTTCTTC	CARSRAVSSYNEQFF
.	TRBV5-1	TRBJ1-5	TRBD1	TGCGCCAGCAGCTTGGCCCGAGAGGTTGGGACAGGGCGGAATCAGCCCCAGCATTTT	CASSLAREVGTGRNQPQHF
.	TRBV20-1	TRBJ1-1	.	TGCAGTGCTCCGAATCGTAGGGGAGCTTTCTTT	CSAPNRRGAFF
.	TRBV7-6	TRBJ1-1	TRBD1	TGTGCCAGCAGCTCCCACAGGGGTGAGGTTGAAGCTTTCTTT	CASSSHRGEVEAFF
.	TRBV7-2	TRBJ2-5	TRBD1	TGTGCCAGCAGCGAGGGACAGGCCGAGACCCAGTACTTC	CASSEGQAETQYF
.	TRBV7-7	TRBJ2-2	.	TGTGCCAGCAGCTCCAGGGGCCCGAACACCGGGGAGCTGTTTTTT	CASSSRGPNTGELFF
.	TRBV15	TRBJ1-3	.	TGTGCCACCAGCAGAGCAAACGGTGGGAACACCATATATTTT	CATSRANGGNTIYF
.	TRBV5-1	TRBJ2-3	.	TGCGCCAGCAGCTTCGACATGGGGACAGATACGCAGTATTTT	CASSFDMGTDTQYF
.	TRBV2	TRBJ1-2	TRBD1	TGTGCCAGCAGGGACAGGGGTAACTATGGCTACACCTTC	CASRDRGNYGYTF
few	TRBV28	TRBJ1-4	.	TGTGCCAGCAGTTCCGCCCTTAATGAAAAACTGTTTTTT	CASSSALNEKLFF
.	TRBV19	TRBJ1-2	.	TGTGCCAGTAGTACAGGGGAACTGAGGAGCTACACCTTC	CASSTGELRSYTF
.	TRBV11-2	TRBJ2-5	TRBD1	TGTGCCAGCAGCACGTGGGACAGGGTGGTGGAGACCCAGTACTTC	CASSTWDRVVETQYF
.	TRBV10-1	TRBJ1-1	.	TGCGCCAGCAGTGAAGGGGGGATGAACACTGAAGCTTTCTTT	CASSEGGMNTEAFF
.	TRBV27	TRBJ2-1	.	TGTGCCAGCAGCAGGGCCCCGGCTATCTCCTACAATGAGCAGTTCTTC	CASSRAPAISYNEQFF